This T cell receptor beta chain was profiled in a study of blood T cell repertoires in COVID-19. Study as a whole: Sites in the United States, Italy and Spain provided acute and convalescent COVID-19 samples. T cells, B-cell-depleted T cells, or PBMCs provided the cDNA or gDNA that served as material.

Generated by immunoSEQ multiplex PCR, the TCRdb table keeps only in-frame clones and is missing some. This repertoire shows under 300,000 clones, around 86% found once; its top ten account for over 2%. This CDR3 region has 17 residues. J was trimmed by 4 bases and V by 3 bases; bases with no gene match: 10. Germline V gives CDR1 MNHEY, CDR2 SMNVEV (reference sequence). The sequence was obtained from a man in his thirties or forties who had recovered from COVID-19. The sample comprised peripheral blood. The V and J genes are TRBV27 and TRBJ2-5; 11 bases are shared with TRBD1. The CDR3 nucleotides read TGTGCCAGCAGTTTTCTCCGGGGGACAGGGGGTGGAGAGACCCAGTACTTC. This sequence encodes CASSFLRGTGGGETQYF.